This is a list of T cell receptor beta chains from one sample in a study of blood T cell repertoires in COVID-19. The method was immunoSEQ multiplex PCR; TCRdb's version includes in-frame clones alone and lacks a portion of them. The table includes tens of thousands of clones, more than 65% detected once. Sequenced material: peripheral blood. The receptors come from a man aged 65 to 85 with acute or convalescent COVID-19. CDR3s include the opening cysteine and the closing phenylalanine or tryptophan. The D gene is left open where the match is weak. The size of a clone is reported for some rows only, either as once, few or many, or as a class for expanded clones.

TRBJ2-7,.,TRBV28,.,CASLDGHSYEQYF,TGTGCCAGTCTGGACGGACACTCCTACGAGCAGTACTTC
TRBJ1-2,.,TRBV7-3,.,CASTQGRGYGYTF,TGTGCCAGCACCCAGGGGAGGGGCTATGGCTACACCTTC
TRBJ1-2,.,TRBV30,.,CAWRGFATARYGYTF,TGTGCCTGGAGAGGGTTCGCGACAGCCCGTTATGGCTACACCTTC
TRBJ1-5,.,TRBV5-1,.,CASSWEGTSNQPQHF,TGCGCCAGCAGCTGGGAGGGAACTAGCAATCAGCCCCAGCATTTT
TRBJ2-3,.,TRBV28,TRBD2,CASSPPGGSGTDTQYF,TGTGCCAGCAGTCCCCCTGGCGGGAGTGGTACAGATACGCAGTATTTT
TRBJ2-7,.,TRBV29-1,.,CSVRGTSTTSGEQYF,TGCAGCGTCCGAGGGACTTCGACTACTTCAGGCGAGCAGTACTTC
TRBJ2-2,.,TRBV7-3,TRBD1,CASSDAPRGIGELFF,TGTGCCAGCAGTGATGCCCCCAGGGGGATCGGGGAGCTGTTTTTT
TRBJ2-2,.,TRBV20-1,.,CSASWGGTNTGELFF,TGCAGTGCTAGTTGGGGCGGGACGAACACCGGGGAGCTGTTTTTT
TRBJ1-5,.,TRBV2,.,CASKAGHSNQPQHF,TGTGCCAGCAAGGCGGGGCATAGCAATCAGCCCCAGCATTTT
TRBJ2-1,.,TRBV24-1,TRBD2,CATSSSGSYNEQFF,TGTGCCACAAGCTCTAGCGGCTCCTACAATGAGCAGTTCTTC
TRBJ2-7,few,TRBV6-6,TRBD1,CASSYSRQGAHEQYF,TGTGCCAGCAGTTACTCGAGGCAGGGGGCCCACGAGCAGTACTTC
TRBJ2-5,once,TRBV3-1/TRBV3-2,.,CASSQDEQIQETQYF,TGTGCCAGCAGCCAAGATGAACAGATTCAAGAGACCCAGTACTTC
TRBJ1-2,.,TRBV5-1,TRBD1,CASSALTGGYTF,TGCGCCAGCAGCGCGTTGACAGGGGGCTACACCTTC
TRBJ1-5,.,TRBV18,.,CASSPNQEGQPQHF,TGTGCCAGCTCACCAAACCAGGAGGGACAGCCCCAGCATTTT
TRBJ2-5,.,TRBV28,.,CAAGETQYF,TGTGCCGCAGGGGAGACCCAGTACTTC
TRBJ1-2,.,TRBV7-9,.,CASSSGLHDTF,TGTGCCAGCAGCTCGGGACTGCATGACACCTTC
TRBJ1-2,few,TRBV21-1,.,CASSPEGTGHYGYTF,TGTGCCAGCAGCCCAGAGGGGACAGGTCACTATGGCTACACCTTC
TRBJ1-2,.,TRBV6-5,TRBD1,CASSPGQGTVYGYTF,TGTGCCAGCAGCCCAGGACAGGGGACGGTCTATGGCTACACCTTC
TRBJ2-2,.,TRBV6-6,TRBD2,CASSPIRTSGNTGELFF,TGTGCCAGCAGTCCTATAAGGACTAGCGGAAACACCGGGGAGCTGTTTTTT
TRBJ2-5,.,TRBV19,TRBD2,CASSLSGGLAGAETQYF,TGTGCCAGTAGTTTATCGGGTGGACTAGCGGGAGCAGAGACCCAGTACTTC
TRBJ1-5,.,TRBV18,.,CASSPNGDNQPQHF,TGTGCCAGCTCACCGAACGGAGACAATCAGCCCCAGCATTTT
TRBJ2-1,.,TRBV5-4,TRBD2,CASSLEGTSVNEQFF,TGTGCCAGCAGCTTGGAGGGGACTAGCGTCAATGAGCAGTTCTTC
TRBJ2-7,.,TRBV13,TRBD1,CASSLGQGGSYEQYF,TGTGCCAGCAGCCTGGGACAGGGAGGATCCTACGAGCAGTACTTC
TRBJ1-4,.,TRBV21-1,.,CASDSTRAQIRELFF,TGTGCCAGCGACTCAACGAGGGCCCAGATTAGGGAACTGTTTTTT
TRBJ2-2,few,TRBV3-1/TRBV3-2,.,CASSPLDTNTGELFF,TGTGCCAGCAGCCCGCTAGATACGAACACCGGGGAGCTGTTTTTT
TRBJ1-6,.,TRBV5-6,.,CASSLSRTVPSSYNSPLHF,TGTGCCAGCAGCTTGTCTCGGACAGTACCTAGCTCCTATAATTCACCCCTCCACTTT
TRBJ1-5,.,TRBV2,.,CASRPGGPSNQPQHF,TGTGCCAGCAGGCCGGGGGGGCCTAGCAATCAGCCCCAGCATTTT
TRBJ2-2,.,TRBV28,.,CASSLRHITGELFF,TGTGCCAGCAGTTTGCGACATATCACCGGGGAGCTGTTTTTT
TRBJ2-2,once,TRBV7-3,.,CASSLTSRTGELFF,TGTGCCAGCAGCTTAACATCCCGCACCGGGGAGCTGTTTTTT
TRBJ1-1,.,TRBV19,TRBD1,CASSMYFLGTVNTEAFF,TGTGCCAGTAGTATGTACTTCCTCGGGACAGTAAACACTGAAGCTTTCTTT
TRBJ2-2,.,TRBV18,TRBD2,CASSQASGTNTGELFF,TGTGCCAGCTCACAAGCTAGCGGGACAAACACCGGGGAGCTGTTTTTT
TRBJ2-5,.,TRBV7-8,TRBD1,CASSLLAGTGSQTQYF,TGTGCCAGCAGCTTACTAGCCGGGACAGGGAGTCAGACCCAGTACTTC
TRBJ2-5,.,TRBV11-2,TRBD1,CASSLGDRAQETQYF,TGTGCCAGCAGTTTGGGGGACAGGGCTCAAGAGACCCAGTACTTC
TRBJ2-7,.,TRBV6-5,TRBD2,CASSPSGRGSEQYF,TGTGCCAGCAGTCCTAGCGGGAGGGGATCCGAGCAGTACTTC
TRBJ1-6,.,TRBV14,.,CASSSGVSNSPLHF,TGTGCCAGCAGCTCAGGGGTTTCTAATTCACCCCTCCACTTT
TRBJ2-2,.,TRBV28,TRBD1,CASSLGAGGASGELFF,TGTGCCAGCAGTTTAGGGGCAGGGGGCGCCTCCGGGGAGCTGTTTTTT
TRBJ1-1,.,TRBV19,.,CASSIAGYAVTEAFF,TGTGCCAGTAGTATAGCAGGGTACGCTGTAACTGAAGCTTTCTTT
TRBJ2-1,.,TRBV18,.,CASSPFRDSRDNEQFF,TGTGCCAGCTCACCTTTCCGGGACTCTAGAGACAATGAGCAGTTCTTC
TRBJ1-3,.,TRBV3-1/TRBV3-2,.,CASGMVSGNTIYF,TGTGCTTCAGGAATGGTCTCTGGAAACACCATATATTTT
TRBJ1-2,.,TRBV28,.,CASSSSLGSRRAGYTF,TGTGCCAGCAGTTCTAGTTTGGGTTCGAGGAGGGCTGGCTACACCTTC
TRBJ2-7,.,TRBV19,TRBD2,CASTARGVEYEQYF,TGTGCCAGTACCGCCCGGGGGGTTGAGTACGAGCAGTACTTC
TRBJ1-3,.,TRBV4-3,.,CASSQVYEETGNTIYF,TGCGCCAGCAGCCAAGTTTACGAGGAAACTGGAAACACCATATATTTT
TRBJ1-5,.,TRBV7-2,.,CASSLEGYSNQPQHF,TGTGCCAGCAGCTTAGAGGGGTATAGCAATCAGCCCCAGCATTTT
TRBJ2-2,.,TRBV25-1,.,CASSSPLPGELFF,TGTGCCAGCAGTTCTCCCCTCCCCGGGGAGCTGTTTTTT
TRBJ1-4,.,TRBV28,.,CASSLLGAGDEKLFF,TGTGCCAGCAGCCTTTTAGGGGCTGGTGATGAAAAACTGTTTTTT
TRBJ1-2,.,TRBV6-4,TRBD1,CASSPGQGTYGYTF,TGTGCCAGCAGCCCGGGACAGGGAACCTATGGCTACACCTTC
TRBJ1-4,few,TRBV10-1,.,CASSDPRGAGNEKLFF,TGCGCCAGCAGTGACCCCCGGGGAGCAGGTAATGAAAAACTGTTTTTT
TRBJ2-3,few,TRBV14,TRBD2,CASSPLGSGRALNTQYF,TGTGCCAGCAGCCCCCTCGGAAGCGGGAGGGCCCTGAATACGCAGTATTTT
TRBJ1-5,.,TRBV7-9,TRBD1,CASSLNGQGTYSNQPQHF,TGTGCCAGCAGCTTGAATGGACAGGGCACGTATAGCAATCAGCCCCAGCATTTT
TRBJ1-2,.,TRBV7-2,.,CASSLSGTPSNYGYTF,TGTGCCAGCAGCTTATCGGGGACACCTTCTAACTATGGCTACACCTTC
TRBJ2-3,.,TRBV3-1/TRBV3-2,.,CASSQERDWKGTDTQYF,TGTGCCAGCAGCCAAGAGAGGGACTGGAAGGGCACAGATACGCAGTATTTT
TRBJ2-7,.,TRBV5-8,TRBD1,CASISRTGVGEQYF,TGTGCCAGCATCTCTAGGACAGGGGTTGGGGAGCAGTACTTC
TRBJ1-4,.,TRBV18,.,CASSLGEGPEKLFF,TGTGCCAGCTCACTAGGGGAGGGACCGGAAAAACTGTTTTTT
TRBJ2-2,few,TRBV27,TRBD2,CASTLLAGGPGELFF,TGTGCCAGCACTCTTCTAGCGGGAGGGCCCGGGGAGCTGTTTTTT
TRBJ2-3,.,TRBV5-5,TRBD1,CASSFAPGTGITDTQYF,TGTGCCAGCAGCTTCGCTCCCGGGACAGGGATAACAGATACGCAGTATTTT
TRBJ1-5,.,TRBV5-6,.,CASSFQASVPQHF,TGTGCCAGCAGCTTCCAGGCGTCGGTGCCCCAGCATTTT
TRBJ2-7,.,TRBV19,TRBD1,CASRLLGQGFEEQYF,TGTGCCAGTAGACTCCTGGGACAGGGGTTTGAAGAGCAGTACTTC
TRBJ2-1,.,TRBV11-3,TRBD2,CASSLGSSGGFFGNEQFF,TGTGCCAGCAGCTTAGGTTCTAGCGGGGGCTTTTTCGGGAATGAGCAGTTCTTC
TRBJ2-7,.,TRBV28,.,CASMYQGSYEQYF,TGTGCCAGCATGTACCAGGGGTCCTACGAGCAGTACTTC
TRBJ1-4,.,TRBV29-1,.,CSVEERGKLFF,TGCAGCGTTGAAGAGCGGGGAAAACTGTTTTTT